A single sample gave rise to the 2 T cell receptor beta chains below, sequenced in a study of CD8 T cells in ankylosing spondylitis. MiXCR, applied by TCRdb to the 5' RACE reads, yields one record per CDR3 protein. The sample has a few hundred thousand distinct CDR3 sequences, 18% seen once; the top ten hold roughly a third. The sequenced sample was blood, either unsorted or a sorted T cell fraction (not recorded which). These receptors all come from a male donor with ankylosing spondylitis or in good health (not recorded which).

This rearrangement joins TRBV4-1 to TRBJ1-4; D gene uncertain. V shed 0 bases and J shed 6 bases, with 8 bases lying between them. The CDR3 covers 14 residues. CDR1 MGHRA and CDR2 YSYEKL come from the germline V gene. CDR3 nucleotides: TGCGCCAGCAGCCAAGATACAAGCGATGAAAAACTGTTTTTT. Translation gives CASSQDTSDEKLFF.

In its sample, this clonotype was seen many times. The V gene is TRBV20-1, the J gene TRBJ2-1; 8 bases are shared with TRBD2. Germline CDR1 reads DFQATT; CDR2 reads SNEGSKA (reference sequence). The CDR3 runs 16 residues. The CDR3 nucleotides are TGCAGCTTCCATAATCTAGAGCGGGAGTTCTACAATGAGCAGTTCTTC. Amino acid sequence: CSFHNLEREFYNEQFF.